The clone carrying this T cell receptor (beta chain) was counted only a few times. Antigen specificity is unknown. The germline V gene encodes CDR1 SEHNR and CDR2 FQNEAQ (reference sequence). The CDR3 runs 13 residues. With V trimmed by 5 bases and J by 6 bases, 3 bases remained unmatched. This entry belongs to a study of cytomegalovirus exposure and HLA in healthy donors. Whole-study findings and limits: The study recorded 150 to 200 TCR beta chains that were cytomegalovirus-associated. CMV serostatus was the only recorded immune exposure for donors. The authors later linked a missense DCLRE1C variant to TCR beta V- and J-gene trimming. Later analysis placed DRB1 highest and HLA-C lowest in TCR association rates, which differed by HLA locus.

60 Vbeta and 13 Jbeta primers were used in PCR. Method: immunoSEQ multiplex PCR; TCRdb's copy keeps in-frame clones and lacks some. The sample comprises over 150,000 clones, approximately 80% of which are singletons, and 3.5% to 4.5% rests with the top ten. Sequenced: PBMCs. This receptor was obtained from a man younger than 40 in good health and CMV-seropositive. The rearrangement joins TRBV7-9 to TRBJ2-7; TRBD1 matches 11 bases. CDR3 sequence reads: CASSPGQGGEQYF. The CDR3 DNA reads TGTGCCAGCAGCCCGGGACAGGGGGGCGAGCAGTACTTC.